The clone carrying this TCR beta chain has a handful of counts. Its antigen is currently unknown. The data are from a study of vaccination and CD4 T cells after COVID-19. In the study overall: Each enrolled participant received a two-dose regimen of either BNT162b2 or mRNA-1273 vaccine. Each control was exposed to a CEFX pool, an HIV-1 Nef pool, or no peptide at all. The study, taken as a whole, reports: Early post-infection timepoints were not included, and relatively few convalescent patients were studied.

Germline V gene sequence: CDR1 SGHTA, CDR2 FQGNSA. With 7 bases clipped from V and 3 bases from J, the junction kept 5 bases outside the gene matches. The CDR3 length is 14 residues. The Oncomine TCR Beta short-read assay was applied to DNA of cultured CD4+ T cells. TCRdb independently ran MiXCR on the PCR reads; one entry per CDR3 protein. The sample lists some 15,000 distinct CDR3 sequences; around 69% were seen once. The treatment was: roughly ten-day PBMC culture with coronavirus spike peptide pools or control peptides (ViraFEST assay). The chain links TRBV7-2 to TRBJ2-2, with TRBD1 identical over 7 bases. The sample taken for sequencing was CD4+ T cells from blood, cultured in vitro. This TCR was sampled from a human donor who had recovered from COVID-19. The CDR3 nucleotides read TGTGCCAGCAATCAAGGGGGCTACACCGGGGAGCTGTTTTTT. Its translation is CASNQGGYTGELFF.